Sequencing of this TCR beta chain was carried out in a study of blood T cell repertoires in COVID-19. In the authors' methods: The authors estimated nucleated cell counts from reference gene primer amplification. Assay used: immunoSEQ multiplex PCR; TCRdb lists only in-frame clones, some missing. The D gene and trimming were derived from the DNA, and the V and J assignments and clone size from that table. This sample has about 40,000 clones, with about 86% found just once. The CDR3 is 21 residues long. Sequencing input: peripheral blood. This TCR was sampled from a woman aged 60-75 years with acute or convalescent COVID-19. This chain links TRBV21-1 with TRBJ2-6; TRBD1 reflects the table's D call only, with no check against the DNA. TRBV21-1 represents a pseudogene. CDR3 sequence (DNA): TGTGCCAGCAGCAAACTCACAGGACAGAATCCCAAAAGCTCTGGGGCCAACGTCCTGACTTTC. As protein: CASSKLTGQNPKSSGANVLTF.